The 22 T cell receptor beta chains in this list originate from one sample, sequenced in a study of blood T cells in healthy people across ages (dated by TCRdb to between 2014 and 2016). Receptors were amplified or captured by 5' RACE. Sequencing took place on an Illumina HiSeq 2500. A second roughly 6 to 12 cycle PCR used a sample-barcoded 5' primer and a J-beta primer mix. The public reads were reprocessed in TCRdb via fastp at Q25 and MiXCR, keeping in-frame beta chains. Rows merge per CDR3 protein into single entries with the most common DNA and genes. Present in this sample are 1.5 million to 2 million distinct CDR3 sequences, roughly 49% of which were seen just once. The top ten constitute approximately 2.1% of the sample. The sequenced sample was blood. Receptors were obtained from a woman aged 35 to 49 in good health.

The genes are TRBV6-1 and TRBJ1-4; TRBD1 matches 8 bases. The CDR3 is made up of 18 amino acids. The V segment lost 6 bases and the J segment 7 bases; nucleotides outside the gene matches: 19. The V gene's germline CDR1 is MNHNS and CDR2 SASEGT. The CDR3 is CASSPGVQGEVKGEKLFF. CDR3 nucleotides: TGTGCCAGCAGCCCCGGCGTACAGGGGGAAGTAAAGGGTGAAAAACTGTTTTTT.

The rearrangement joins TRBV7-9 to TRBJ2-3; TRBD1 matches at 10 bases. Germline lookup yields CDR1 SEHNR and CDR2 FQNEAQ (reference sequence). This CDR3 is 16 amino acids long. J was trimmed by 4 bases and V by 5 bases; bases with no gene match: 9. The CDR3 loop is CASSATTGGAADTQYF. CDR3 sequence (DNA): TGTGCCAGCAGCGCCACGACAGGGGGCGCAGCAGATACGCAGTATTTT.

The chain joins TRBV6-5 to TRBJ2-5; D possibly corresponds to TRBD1 (6 bases). Trimming shortened V by 8 bases and J by 7 bases, and 17 bases separated the two germline ends. Germline CDR1 MNHEY, CDR2 SVGAGI. The CDR3 spans 13 residues. The CDR3 loop is CASGPGTQGTQYF. In nucleotides, the CDR3 is TGTGCCAGCGGACCCGGGACACAGGGGACCCAGTACTTC.

For this clonotype: The junction differs from germline at one of its ends, possibly a read error. The rearrangement links TRBV7-2 to TRBJ2-5, with TRBD1 matching 8 bases. The CDR3 sequence is 15 residues long. Germline V gene lookup returns CDR1 SGHTA and CDR2 FQGNSA. For the CDR3, the DNA is TGTGCCAGCACTTCCCCCAGGGGGCGCGAGGAGACCCCGTACTTC. This gives the protein CASTSPRGREETPYF.

This chain connects TRBV20-1 to TRBJ1-2, with D hard to call. Trimming cost V 5 bases and J 5 bases, with 9 bases left between them. CDR1 and CDR2 from the germline V gene are DFQATT and SNEGSKA (reference sequence). The CDR3 spans 11 residues. The DNA of the CDR3 is TGCAGTGCTGGTGGGAGGTATGGCTACACCTTC. This encodes CSAGGRYGYTF.

In this sample, this clonotype turned up once. The gene calls are TRBV12-3 or TRBV12-4 and TRBJ2-3; possibly TRBD2 for D (5 bases). The CDR3 loop spans 16 amino acids. V dropped 2 bases and J dropped 2 bases, with 14 bases sitting between them. The DNA of the CDR3 is TGTGCCAGCAGTTTAAAAGGGAGTATCACCACAGATACGCAGTATTTT. Translated: CASSLKGSITTDTQYF.

This clonotype was detected once. The chain employs TRBV7-2 and TRBJ1-1, with 8 bases aligning to TRBD1. Trimming removed 5 bases from V and 4 bases from J; junction bases left unmatched: 15. The length of the CDR3 is 17 residues. Germline V CDR1 and CDR2: SGHTA, FQGNSA. As DNA, the CDR3 is TGTGCCAGCAGCCCCATTCAAGACAGGGGATGGGCCACTGAAGCTTTCTTT. It encodes CASSPIQDRGWATEAFF.

V usage is TRBV20-1 and J usage is TRBJ2-1, with TRBD2 matching over 10 bases. Germline CDR1 reads DFQATT; CDR2 reads SNEGSKA (reference sequence). V lost 5 bases, J lost 7 bases, and 11 bases stayed unmatched. The CDR3 runs 15 residues. The CDR3 reads CSALPPAGGPNEQFF. CDR3 DNA: TGCAGTGCTCTTCCTCCAGCGGGGGGGCCGAATGAGCAGTTCTTC.

This clonotype has a handful of counts. This chain uses TRBV6-2 or TRBV6-3 with TRBJ2-7, with 7 bases that match TRBD2. CDR1 is MNHEY, CDR2 SVGEGT, per germline. The V and J ends lost 10 bases and 4 bases, in that order; junction bases with no gene match: 10. There are 13 residues in the CDR3. This CDR3 is CATSGAGAYEQYF. In DNA, the CDR3 is TGTGCCACCAGCGGGGCAGGTGCTTACGAGCAGTACTTC.

The genes are TRBV29-1 and TRBJ1-2, with 9 bases identical to TRBD1. With 4 bases clipped from V and 10 bases from J, the junction kept 10 bases outside the gene matches. From germline, CDR1 is SQVTM and CDR2 ANQGSEA. The CDR3 is made up of 13 amino acids. Here the CDR3 reads CSVGGQGIGDYTF. For the CDR3, the DNA is TGCAGCGTTGGAGGACAGGGGATCGGGGACTACACCTTC. Variable domain in full (rest from reference TRBV29-1 and TRBJ1-2): SAVISQKPSRDICQRGTSLTIQCQVDSQVTMMFWYRQQPGQSLTLIATANQGSEATYESGFVIDKFPISRPNLTFSTLTVSNMSPEDSSIYLCSVGGQGIGDYTFGSGTRLTVV.

The chain couples TRBV6-6 to TRBJ2-6; D call uncertain. Trimming left V 5 bases short and J 0 bases short, with 8 bases between. The germline CDR1 and CDR2 sequences are MNHNY and SVGAGI (reference sequence). The CDR3 extends over 15 amino acids. This CDR3 is CASSTAGSGANVLTF. The CDR3, as DNA: TGTGCCAGCAGTACCGCAGGCTCTGGGGCCAACGTCCTGACTTTC.

CDR3 protein: CSVPGSGLYNEQFF. The DNA of the CDR3 is TGCAGCGTTCCCGGGAGCGGACTCTACAATGAGCAGTTCTTC. The chain carries TRBV29-1 and TRBJ2-1; TRBD2 might be the D (6 bases). Germline CDR1 reads SQVTM; CDR2 reads ANQGSEA. This CDR3 comprises 14 residues. V was trimmed by 5 bases and J by 3 bases, leaving 14 bases between them.

The chain employs TRBV6-5 and TRBJ2-1, with D maybe TRBD2 (6 bases). Germline CDR1 reads MNHEY; CDR2 reads SVGAGI. The V end was cut by 6 bases, the J end by 6 bases, with 15 bases between. The CDR3 length is 14 residues. The CDR3 reads CASRDQAGTNEQFF. DNA for the CDR3: TGTGCCAGCAGGGACCAGGCGGGGACCAATGAGCAGTTCTTC.

The CDR3 coding sequence is TGCAGTGCTCGACAGACTCAAGTGGGGACCCAGTACTTC. Translated: CSARQTQVGTQYF. The V call is TRBV20-1, the J call TRBJ2-5; D possibly corresponds to TRBD1 (5 bases). This CDR3 region has 13 residues. V lost 5 bases and J 7 bases, leaving 17 bases between the germline ends. Germline CDR1 and CDR2: DFQATT and SNEGSKA (reference sequence).

About this clonotype: The junction departs from germline at one end; a sequencing error may be responsible. V usage is TRBV29-1 and J usage is TRBJ2-1; 8 bases map to TRBD1. Germline CDR1 SQVTM, CDR2 ANQGSEA. CDR3 length: 12 residues. DNA for the CDR3: TGCAGCGGCCAGGGGGCCTACAATGAGCGGTTCTTC. Its translation is CSGQGAYNERFF.

V gene TRBV29-1 combines with J gene TRBJ2-3; 8 positions agree with TRBD2. CDR1 is SQVTM, CDR2 ANQGSEA, per germline. CDR3 length: 13 residues. Written as DNA, the CDR3 is TGCAGAGTAGCGGGACTAAACACAGATACGCAGTATTTT. It encodes CRVAGLNTDTQYF.

This clonotype has only one observation. A much more abundant neighbour one base away suggests this may be a read error. V is TRBV12-3 or TRBV12-4 and J is TRBJ2-6, with 9 bases that match TRBD1. The CDR3 runs 15 residues. The CDR3 reads CASSHRGQGANILTF. The CDR3 DNA follows: TGTGCCAGCAGCCACAGGGGGCAGGGGGCCAACATCCTGACTTTC.

The chain recombines TRBV18 with TRBJ2-7; 8 bases align to TRBD1. Gene TRBJ2-5 matches the end of the DNA better, so the J call may be wrong. The CDR3 runs to 15 residues. Germline CDR1 KGHSH, CDR2 LQKENI. CDR3: CASSPPDRAGETQYF. The CDR3 nucleotides read TGTGCCAGCTCACCACCGGACAGGGCGGGTGAGACCCAGTACTTC.

J is TRBJ2-7 and V is TRBV29-1, with D possibly being TRBD1 (5 bases). The germline V gene encodes CDR1 SQVTM and CDR2 ANQGSEA. There are 13 residues in the CDR3. Trimming pared 6 bases from V and 0 bases from J, leaving 12 bases between. The CDR3 sequence is CSVLTGDSYEQYF. The CDR3 DNA reads as TGCAGCGTACTAACAGGCGACTCCTACGAGCAGTACTTC.

This chain joins TRBV15 and TRBJ2-5; 7 bases map to TRBD1. Germline V CDR1 and CDR2: LNHNV, YYDKDF (reference sequence). The V segment lost 4 bases and the J segment 4 bases; nucleotides outside the gene matches: 15. The CDR3 has 17 residues. CDR3 region: CATSKDPPGQVGETQYF. CDR3 nucleotide sequence: TGTGCCACCAGCAAAGACCCACCCGGACAGGTCGGAGAGACCCAGTACTTC.

This clonotype was detected only a few times. V is TRBV7-9 and J is TRBJ2-1; possibly TRBD2 for D (7 bases). The CDR3 runs to 11 residues. Trimming cost V 6 bases and J 12 bases, with 12 bases left between them. Germline V gene lookup returns CDR1 SEHNR and CDR2 FQNEAQ (reference sequence). CDR3 region: CASSTGGAQFF. CDR3 DNA: TGTGCCAGCAGTACGGGGGGCGCGCAGTTCTTC.

Here the CDR3 reads CASSKVTGTYEQYF. The DNA for the CDR3 is TGTGCCAGCTCCAAGGTGACAGGAACCTACGAGCAGTACTTC. This rearrangement joins TRBV7-6 to TRBJ2-7; TRBD1 is a possible D gene (6 bases). Germline CDR1 reads SGHVS; CDR2 reads FNYEAQ. The V end lost 8 bases, the J end lost 2 bases, and 16 bases lay between the germline ends. This CDR3 is 14 amino acids long.